The 13 T cell receptor beta chains below come from one sample, sequenced in a study of Graves' ophthalmopathy and Graves' hyperthyroidism. The authors amplified TCR beta CDR3 regions, and they did so from RNA transcripts for repertoire sequencing. Second-round multiplex PCR came after a first-round RT-PCR that employed HTBI primers. TCRdb fed the multiplex PCR reads into MiXCR, producing one record per CDR3 protein. The table records about 380,000 distinct CDR3 sequences, 15% of them present only once. The sample comprised peripheral blood. The receptors shown here come from a woman aged 18 to 35 with stable Graves' hyperthyroidism.

With regard to this clonotype: A much bigger clone sits one base away, suggesting this may be a read error. The chain joins TRBV7-2 to TRBJ2-2, with D perhaps assigned TRBD1 or TRBD2 (6 bases each). The CDR3 loop spans 13 amino acids. CDR1 is SGHTA and CDR2 is FQGNSA in the germline V gene. This CDR3 is CASSLAGGGDLFF. The CDR3 coding sequence is TGTGCCAGCAGCTTAGCGGGGGGCGGGGATCTGTTTTTT.

This clonotype was observed many times. The J gene is TRBJ2-5, the V gene TRBV5-1; D might be TRBD1 (5 bases). Trimming removed 0 bases from V and 0 bases from J, with 9 bases in between. Germline CDR1 and CDR2: SGHRS and YFSETQ. The CDR3 is made up of 15 amino acids. As DNA, the CDR3 is TGCGCCAGCAGCTTGGGAGACAGAGACCAAGAGACCCAGTACTTC. Translating it yields CASSLGDRDQETQYF. Full variable domain (rest looked up from reference TRBV5-1 and TRBJ2-5): KAGVTQTPRYLIKTRGQQVTLSCSPISGHRSVSWYQQTPGQGLQFLFEYFSETQRNKGNFPGRFSGRQFSNSRSEMNVSTLELGDSALYLCASSLGDRDQETQYFGPGTRLLVL.

Only a few counts were recorded for this clonotype. A read error may explain this, as a much larger clone is one base away. This chain connects TRBV19 to TRBJ1-2; D not resolved. Trimming removed 6 bases at V and 7 bases at J, with 12 bases between. The germline V gene has CDR1 LNHDA and CDR2 SQIVND (reference sequence). This CDR3 is built from 12 residues. The CDR3 here is CASRRASCGYTF. The CDR3 DNA reads as TGTGCCAGTAGGAGGGCGAGCTGTGGCTACACCTTC.

This clonotype was picked up many times. The V gene is TRBV11-3, the J gene TRBJ2-5; no clear D. Germline-derived CDR1 and CDR2 are SGHNT and YENEEA. The CDR3 contains 12 residues. Trimming cost V 5 bases and J 5 bases, with 9 bases left between them. DNA for the CDR3: TGTGCCAGCAGCCCGTCGATGGAGACCCAGTACTTC. Translation: CASSPSMETQYF.

The V call is TRBV28, the J call TRBJ1-5, with D unresolved. This CDR3 has 15 amino acids. Trimming stripped 7 bases from V and 2 bases from J, with 15 bases between. Germline V gene sequence: CDR1 MDHEN, CDR2 SYDVKM. This CDR3 is CASTVTGYGNQPQHF. The CDR3 region has the DNA TGTGCCAGCACCGTTACCGGGTATGGCAATCAGCCCCAGCATTTT.

The chain has TRBV6-1 and TRBJ1-1; a possible D gene is TRBD1 (6 bases). The CDR3 extends over 14 amino acids. V lost 5 bases and J 6 bases, leaving 16 bases between the germline ends. Germline CDR1 and CDR2: MNHNS and SASEGT. The CDR3 region is CASSTQGARPEAFF. CDR3 DNA sequence: TGTGCCAGCAGTACACAGGGTGCGAGACCTGAAGCTTTCTTT.

This clonotype was detected ten times or more. The chain employs TRBV5-1 and TRBJ2-7; a weak D match, TRBD2 (6 bases). V gave up 2 bases and J gave up 1 base, with 13 bases separating them. Germline assignment: CDR1 SGHRS and CDR2 YFSETQ. The CDR3 runs to 15 residues. CDR3 protein: CASSFRGTASYEQYF. As DNA, the CDR3 is TGCGCCAGCAGCTTCCGCGGGACGGCTTCCTACGAGCAGTACTTC.

The V call is TRBV6-2 or TRBV6-3, the J call TRBJ2-1, with unresolved D. CDR1 and CDR2 from the germline V gene are MNHEY and SVGEGT. V dropped 8 bases and J dropped 9 bases, with 14 bases sitting between them. This CDR3 spans 12 amino acids. The CDR3 protein is CASLSGSGEQFF. CDR3 bases: TGTGCCAGCCTCAGTGGGTCGGGTGAGCAGTTCTTC.

This clonotype was counted between two and nine times. This chain links TRBV6-2 or TRBV6-3 with TRBJ1-2, with D uncertain. Per germline, CDR1 MNHEY and CDR2 SVGEGT. This CDR3 contains 14 residues. V was cut by 3 bases and J by 4 bases, with 12 bases left in between. The CDR3 nucleotides read TGTGCCAGCAGTTATGATGTGACGATCTATGGCTACACCTTC. This codes for CASSYDVTIYGYTF.

This clonotype was picked up many times. The J gene is TRBJ2-4, the V gene TRBV7-9; TRBD2 is a possible D gene (5 bases). The CDR3 runs 14 residues. The V gene's germline CDR1 is SEHNR and CDR2 FQNEAQ (reference sequence). The ends were cut back, 5 bases at V and 14 bases at J, with 22 bases in the middle. The DNA for the CDR3 is TGTGCCAGCAGCCCCTCGCGAGCGGCCACTGAAAAGTACTTC. Protein sequence: CASSPSRAATEKYF.

At least ten counts were recorded for this clonotype. The chain employs TRBV15 and TRBJ2-7, with D possibly being TRBD1 or TRBD2 (5 bases each). Trimming shortened V by 3 bases and J by 2 bases, and 14 bases separated the two germline ends. This CDR3 contains 15 residues. Germline CDR1 LNHNV, CDR2 YYDKDF (reference sequence). The CDR3 coding sequence is TGTGCCACCAGCAGCATTGCCGGGACCCCCTACGAGCAGTACTTC. Residues: CATSSIAGTPYEQYF.

There are a few counts of this clonotype. This chain links TRBV4-1 with TRBJ2-7; TRBD1 matches at 7 bases. Germline CDR1 MGHRA, CDR2 YSYEKL. V lost 3 bases to trimming and J lost 3 bases; unmatched junction nucleotides: 8. The CDR3 is made up of 15 amino acids. CDR3 loop: CASSHYGTADYEQYF. CDR3 bases: TGCGCCAGCAGCCACTACGGGACAGCCGACTACGAGCAGTACTTC.

This clonotype was seen many times. The chain has TRBV20-1 and TRBJ1-1; D possibly corresponds to TRBD1 (6 bases). Germline assignment: CDR1 DFQATT and CDR2 SNEGSKA (reference sequence). Trimming left V 3 bases short and J 1 base short, with 15 bases between. The CDR3 spans 15 residues. CDR3 protein: CSARQGPIGNTEAFF. CDR3 bases: TGCAGTGCTAGGCAGGGGCCCATTGGGAACACTGAAGCTTTCTTT.